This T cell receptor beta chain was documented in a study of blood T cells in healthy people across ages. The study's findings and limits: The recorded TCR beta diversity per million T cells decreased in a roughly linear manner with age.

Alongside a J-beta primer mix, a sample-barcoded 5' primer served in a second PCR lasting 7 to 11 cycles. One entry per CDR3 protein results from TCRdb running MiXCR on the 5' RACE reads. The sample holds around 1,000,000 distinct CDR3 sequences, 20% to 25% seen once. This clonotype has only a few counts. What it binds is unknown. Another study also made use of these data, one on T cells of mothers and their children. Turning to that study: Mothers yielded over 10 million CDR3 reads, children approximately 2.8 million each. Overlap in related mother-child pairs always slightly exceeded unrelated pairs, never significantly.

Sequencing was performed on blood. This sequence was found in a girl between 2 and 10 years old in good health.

CDR3 in amino acids: CSARDLNVTDTQYF. The CDR3 nucleotides read TGCAGTGCTAGAGACCTGAATGTCACAGATACGCAGTATTTT. The chain uses TRBV20-1 and TRBJ2-3, with D hard to call. The length of the CDR3 is 14 residues. Deletions cut 0 bases from V and 2 bases from J, with 9 bases between. Germline-derived CDR1 and CDR2 are DFQATT and SNEGSKA (reference sequence).